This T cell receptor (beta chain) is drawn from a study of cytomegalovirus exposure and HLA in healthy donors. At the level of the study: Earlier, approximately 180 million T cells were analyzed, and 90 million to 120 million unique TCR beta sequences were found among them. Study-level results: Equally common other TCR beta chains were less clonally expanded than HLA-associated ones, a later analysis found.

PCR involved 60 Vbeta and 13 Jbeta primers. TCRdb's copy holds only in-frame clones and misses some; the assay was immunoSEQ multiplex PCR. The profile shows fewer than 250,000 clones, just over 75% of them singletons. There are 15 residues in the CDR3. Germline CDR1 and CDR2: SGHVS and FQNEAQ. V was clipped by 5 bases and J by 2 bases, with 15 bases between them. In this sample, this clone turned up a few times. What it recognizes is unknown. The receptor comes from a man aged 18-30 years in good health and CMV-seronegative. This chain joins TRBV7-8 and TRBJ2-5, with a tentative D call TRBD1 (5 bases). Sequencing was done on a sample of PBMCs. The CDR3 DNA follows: TGTGCCAGCAGCCTAAGGACACGGCAGCAAGAGACCCAGTACTTC. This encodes CASSLRTRQQETQYF.